The 14 T cell receptor beta chains reported below all come from one sample, sequenced in a study of cytomegalovirus exposure and HLA in healthy donors (dated by TCRdb to 2016 to 2017). Receptor libraries were prepared by the immunoSEQ multiplex PCR assay. The multiplex PCR relied on a mix of 60 forward primers for TCR Vbeta segments and 13 reverse primers for TCR Jbeta segments. Sourced from immuneACCESS, this table was stored by TCRdb with only in-frame sequences that have V and J called. A share of the clones is absent; for the studies checked, an unresolved V gene accounts for under half, and the remainder has no known explanation. The sample has about 150,000 clones on record, under 75% of them singletons. The ten largest make up 5.5% to 9% of the sample. Sample: PBMCs. Receptor source: a woman in her fifties or sixties in good health and CMV-seropositive.

The V and J genes are TRBV28 and TRBJ2-1; possible D gene TRBD2, 5 bases. The CDR3 totals 17 residues. The ends were cut back, 7 bases at V and 0 bases at J, with 19 bases in the middle. Germline lookup yields CDR1 MDHEN and CDR2 SYDVKM. CDR3 DNA sequence: TGTGCCAGCAATCTAATAGGAGCGGCGAGCTCCTACAATGAGCAGTTCTTC. This codes for CASNLIGAASSYNEQFF.

The chain has TRBV7-9 and TRBJ1-1; tentative D call: TRBD1 (6 bases). This CDR3 is built from 15 residues. Germline values: CDR1 SEHNR, CDR2 FQNEAQ (reference sequence). V was cut by 5 bases and J by 0 bases, with 13 bases left in between. The CDR3 DNA reads as TGTGCCAGCAGCCCGTCCCAGGGGTTGAACACTGAAGCTTTCTTT. It is translated as CASSPSQGLNTEAFF. Full variable domain (missing parts from reference TRBV7-9 and TRBJ1-1): DTGVSQNPRHKITKRGQNVTFRCDPISEHNRLYWYRQTLGQGPEFLTYFQNEAQLEKSRLLSDRFSAERPKGSFSTLEIQRTEQGDSAMYLCASSPSQGLNTEAFFGQGTRLTVV.

The rearrangement joins TRBV2 to TRBJ1-1; no definite D call. Germline V gene sequence: CDR1 SNHLY, CDR2 FYNNEI. This CDR3 contains 14 residues. The ends were cut back, 4 bases at V and 0 bases at J, with 9 bases in the middle. The CDR3 DNA reads as TGTGCCAGCAGTGGTCAGGCTCTGAACACTGAAGCTTTCTTT. This codes for CASSGQALNTEAFF.

This chain links TRBV18 with TRBJ2-5; 7 bases align to TRBD1. There are 15 residues in the CDR3. J lost 0 bases, V lost 2 bases, and 3 bases had no gene match. Looked up from germline, CDR1 is KGHSH and CDR2 is LQKENI. CDR3 bases: TGTGCCAGCTCACCAGACAGGGAGTACCAAGAGACCCAGTACTTC. It is translated as CASSPDREYQETQYF.

The V gene is TRBV2, the J gene TRBJ2-1, with 13 nucleotides matching TRBD2. CDR1 and CDR2 from the germline V gene are SNHLY and FYNNEI. The CDR3 spans 15 residues. The J segment lost 8 bases and the V segment lost 5 bases, leaving 6 bases of the junction unmatched. Written as DNA, the CDR3 is TGTGCCAGCAGTAAAGGGACTAGCGGGAAGTATGAGCAGTTCTTC. It codes for CASSKGTSGKYEQFF.

This clone was seen only a few times. The chain is built from TRBV30 and TRBJ1-5; 7 bases are shared with TRBD1. Per germline, CDR1 GTSNPN and CDR2 SVGIG (reference sequence). The CDR3 runs 12 residues. The V gene end was trimmed by 5 bases and the J gene end by 5 bases; junction bases not matched to a gene: 3. CDR3 protein: CAWDRDDQPQHF. The CDR3 region has the DNA TGTGCCTGGGACAGGGATGATCAGCCCCAGCATTTT.

The chain is built from TRBV29-1 and TRBJ1-1; D may be TRBD1 (6 bases). The CDR3 spans 13 residues. V was cut by 3 bases and J by 3 bases, with 11 bases left in between. Per the germline V gene, CDR1 is SQVTM and CDR2 is ANQGSEA. The CDR3 sequence: CSVDRGEYTEAFF. The CDR3 DNA sequence: TGCAGCGTTGACAGGGGAGAGTACACTGAAGCTTTCTTT.

The V call is TRBV27, the J call TRBJ2-1; no clear D. The CDR3 covers 10 residues. V shed 10 bases and J shed 5 bases, with 6 bases lying between them. Germline CDR1 reads MNHEY; CDR2 reads SMNVEV (reference sequence). CDR3 residues: CATGNNEQFF. CDR3 coding DNA: TGTGCCACAGGAAACAATGAGCAGTTCTTC.

The V and J genes are TRBV7-7 and TRBJ2-2; perhaps TRBD2 as D (5 bases). The CDR3 has 14 amino acids. Germline-derived CDR1 and CDR2 are SSHAT and FNYEAQ (reference sequence). V lost 5 bases and J lost 4, with 11 bases in between. The CDR3 coding sequence is TGTGCCAGCAGCCCCAACGGGGTCACCGGGGAGCTGTTTTTT. Translation gives CASSPNGVTGELFF.

The genes are TRBV29-1 and TRBJ1-3; 9 bases fit TRBD1. The CDR3 has 15 residues. The J segment lost 2 bases and the V segment lost 5 bases, leaving 7 bases of the junction unmatched. CDR1 SQVTM and CDR2 ANQGSEA come from the germline V gene. The CDR3 spells CSVTGGAWAGNTIYF. The CDR3 bases are TGCAGCGTTACAGGGGGCGCGTGGGCTGGAAACACCATATATTTT.

This clone appeared a few times. The chain uses TRBV7-9 and TRBJ1-2; D gene unclear. V lost 4 bases, J lost 1 base, and 7 bases lay in between. CDR1 SEHNR and CDR2 FQNEAQ come from the germline V gene (reference sequence). The CDR3 has 13 amino acids. The CDR3 is CASSSRGNYGYTF. CDR3 coding DNA: TGTGCCAGCAGCTCTCGGGGTAACTATGGCTACACCTTC.

The rearrangement links TRBV5-1 to TRBJ2-1; 8 nucleotides match TRBD1. V lost 5 bases, J lost 5 bases, and 9 bases stayed unmatched. The length of the CDR3 is 15 residues. Germline values: CDR1 SGHRS, CDR2 YFSETQ. This chain's CDR3 is CASRVQGQGHNEQFF. CDR3 nucleotides: TGCGCCAGCAGAGTTCAAGGACAGGGTCACAATGAGCAGTTCTTC.

The V gene is TRBV7-2, the J gene TRBJ1-1, with a weak D call TRBD1 (6 bases). The CDR3 has 14 amino acids. V lost 5 bases, J lost 0 bases, and 10 bases lay in between. Germline V gene data show CDR1 as SGHTA and CDR2 as FQGNSA. The CDR3 reads CASSGRTVNTEAFF. The CDR3 DNA reads TGTGCCAGCAGCGGCCGGACAGTGAACACTGAAGCTTTCTTT.

The V call is TRBV28, the J call TRBJ1-3; no clear D gene. Trimming took off 7 bases at V and 0 bases at J, with 13 bases between the two ends. This CDR3 is built from 15 residues. Germline CDR1 is MDHEN and CDR2 is SYDVKM. This CDR3 reads CASKPNHRSGNTIYF. The DNA of the CDR3 is TGTGCCAGCAAACCTAACCATCGCTCTGGAAACACCATATATTTT. The whole variable domain, remainder taken from reference TRBV28 and TRBJ1-3, is DVKVTQSSRYLVKRTGEKVFLECVQDMDHENMFWYRQDPGLGLRLIYFSYDVKMKEKGDIPEGYSVSREKKERFSLILESASTNQTSMYLCASKPNHRSGNTIYFGEGSWLTVV.